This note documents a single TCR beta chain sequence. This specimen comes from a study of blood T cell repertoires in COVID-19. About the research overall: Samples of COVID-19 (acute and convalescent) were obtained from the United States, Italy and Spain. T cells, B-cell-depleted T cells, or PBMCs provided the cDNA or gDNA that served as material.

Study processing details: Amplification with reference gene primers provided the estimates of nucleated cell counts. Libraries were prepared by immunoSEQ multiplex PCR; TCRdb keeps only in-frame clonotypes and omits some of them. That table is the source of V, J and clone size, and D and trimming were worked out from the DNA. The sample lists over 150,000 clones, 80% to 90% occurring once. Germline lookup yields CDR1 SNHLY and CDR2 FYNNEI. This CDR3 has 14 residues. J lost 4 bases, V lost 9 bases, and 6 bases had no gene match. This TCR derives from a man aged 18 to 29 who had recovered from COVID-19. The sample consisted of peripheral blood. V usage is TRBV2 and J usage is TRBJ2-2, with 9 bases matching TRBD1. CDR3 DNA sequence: TGTGCCAGTGACAGGGGGACAGGCACCGGGGAGCTGTTTTTT. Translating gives CASDRGTGTGELFF.